One sample yielded the 9 T cell receptor beta chains listed below, sequenced in a study of T cell responses to AZD1222 COVID-19 vaccine. Using immunoSEQ multiplex PCR, the repertoire was profiled, and TCRdb retains in-frame clones only, with some absent. The sample contains fewer than 110,000 clones, 70% to 90% of which appear only once. The specimen comprised peripheral blood, sampled 28 days after the second AZD1222 dose. The receptors were gathered from an adult who received the AZD1222 COVID-19 vaccine.

The CDR3 DNA reads TGTGCTAGTGCCCCAAATTCCGGGGAGCTGTTTTTT. This gives the protein CASAPNSGELFF. The chain combines TRBV12-5 with TRBJ2-2; no firm D call. V was cut by 7 bases and J by 6 bases, with 9 bases left in between. The CDR3 runs to 12 residues. Germline V gene lookup returns CDR1 LGHNT and CDR2 FRNRAP.

The rearrangement uses TRBV11-3 and TRBJ2-5; TRBD2 matches 7 bases. V lost 3 bases and J lost 4; bases outside the gene matches: 2. This CDR3 region has 13 residues. Germline V gives CDR1 SGHNT, CDR2 YENEEA. CDR3 nucleotide sequence: TGTGCCAGCAGCTTGGGGGGGGGAGAGACCCAGTACTTC. This sequence encodes CASSLGGGETQYF. Variable domain in full (rest from reference TRBV11-3 and TRBJ2-5): EAGVVQSPRYKIIEKKQPVAFWCNPISGHNTLYWYLQNLGQGPELLIRYENEEAVDDSQLPKDRFSAERLKGVDSTLKIQPAELGDSAVYLCASSLGGGETQYFGPGTRLLVL.

Comment on this clone: A read error may produce the germline difference seen at one junction end. The chain employs TRBV15 and TRBJ1-2; unclear D gene. This CDR3 contains 15 residues. From germline, CDR1 is LNHNV and CDR2 YYDKDF (reference sequence). CDR3 loop: CATSRDPTTGYGYTF. CDR3 sequence (DNA): TGTGCCACCAGCCGAGACCCGACAACGGGCTATGGCTACACCTTC.

The chain couples TRBV28 to TRBJ1-1; TRBD1 matches 7 bases. V lost 5 bases and J lost 4; bases outside the gene matches: 10. This CDR3 comprises 15 residues. The germline V gene has CDR1 MDHEN and CDR2 SYDVKM. CDR3 DNA sequence: TGTGCCAGCAGTCTCCGGACAGGCCGGGGCACTGAAGCTTTCTTT. Its protein product is CASSLRTGRGTEAFF.

V is TRBV5-4 and J is TRBJ2-3; the match to TRBD1 covers 8 bases. The V and J ends lost 3 bases and 1 base, in that order; junction bases with no gene match: 4. CDR3 size: 15 residues. Per the germline V gene, CDR1 is SGHNT and CDR2 is YYREEE (reference sequence). CDR3: CASSYQGAGTDTQYF. In nucleotides, the CDR3 is TGTGCCAGCAGCTATCAGGGGGCAGGCACAGATACGCAGTATTTT.

CDR3 sequence: CASSEDGAWGYTF. As DNA, the CDR3 is TGTGCCAGCAGTGAAGACGGGGCTTGGGGCTACACCTTC. The chain couples TRBV6-1 to TRBJ1-2; tentatively, D is TRBD1 (5 bases). Trimming stripped 1 base from V and 8 bases from J, with 11 bases between. The V gene's germline CDR1 is MNHNS and CDR2 SASEGT. This CDR3 is built from 13 residues.

In this sample, this clone turned up a few times. The rearrangement uses TRBV5-6 and TRBJ2-7, with D hard to call. The CDR3 totals 11 residues. V was pared by 3 bases and J by 3 bases, with 4 bases between. CDR1 and CDR2 from the germline V gene are SGHDT and YYEEEE. CDR3 amino acids: CASSSSYEQYF. In DNA form, the CDR3 reads TGTGCCAGCAGCTCCAGCTACGAGCAGTACTTC.

The rearrangement links TRBV7-8 to TRBJ2-5; TRBD2 aligns across 12 bases. The CDR3 consists of 14 residues. Germline V gene sequence: CDR1 SGHVS, CDR2 FQNEAQ. With V trimmed by 4 bases and J by 4 bases, 1 base remained unmatched. The CDR3 protein is CASSSGLAGETQYF. The CDR3 DNA follows: TGTGCCAGCAGCTCGGGACTAGCGGGAGAGACCCAGTACTTC.

This sequence joins TRBV27 and TRBJ2-7, with unresolved D. V shed 3 bases and J shed 0 bases, with 9 bases lying between them. In germline, CDR1 is MNHEY, CDR2 SMNVEV (reference sequence). The CDR3 is made up of 14 amino acids. The CDR3 region has the DNA TGTGCCAGCAGTTTCTCGACACTCTCCTACGAGCAGTACTTC. It encodes CASSFSTLSYEQYF.